The 7 T cell receptor beta chains below all came from one sample that was sequenced in a study of response to subunit inactivated influenza vaccine. TCRdb reprocessed the RT-PCR reads with MiXCR, giving one entry per CDR3 protein. The sample has some 500,000 distinct CDR3 sequences; 10% to 15% are singletons. This material consisted of PBMCs from blood, taken roughly 47 days after vaccination. These receptors were taken from a man over 45 who received an inactivated influenza vaccine.

This clonotype was observed a few times. The chain carries TRBV21-1 and TRBJ2-2; the DNA was not used to check the table's D call, TRBD2. TRBV21-1 is assigned pseudogene status. This CDR3 is built from 14 residues. CDR3 residues: CASRSPINTGELFF. DNA for the CDR3: TGTGCCAGCAGGTCTCCCATCAACACCGGGGAGCTGTTTTTT.

J is TRBJ1-3 and V is TRBV7-2, with 7 bases that match TRBD1. Germline CDR1 and CDR2: SGHTA and FQGNSA. The CDR3 is made up of 16 amino acids. J lost 1 base, V lost 3 bases, and 6 bases had no gene match. The CDR3 reads CASSFVAGGSGNTIYF. CDR3 coding DNA: TGTGCCAGCAGCTTCGTGGCAGGGGGATCTGGAAACACCATATATTTT. Full variable domain (rest looked up from reference TRBV7-2 and TRBJ1-3): GAGVSQSPSNKVTEKGKDVELRCDPISGHTALYWYRQSLGQGLEFLIYFQGNSAPDKSGLPSDRFSAERTGGSVSTLTIQRTQQEDSAVYLCASSFVAGGSGNTIYFGEGSWLTVV.

The chain employs TRBV10-2 and TRBJ2-7; 9 nucleotides align to TRBD1. The CDR3 runs to 15 residues. Germline V gene lookup returns CDR1 WSHSY and CDR2 SAAADI. Trimming at V came to 3 bases and at J to 2 bases, leaving 5 bases not matched to a gene. The CDR3 nucleotides read TGCGCCAGCAGTGATAAGGACAGGGGAACCTACGAGCAGTACTTC. This codes for CASSDKDRGTYEQYF.

A few counts support this clonotype. J is TRBJ1-4 and V is TRBV5-1, with D possibly TRBD1 on 5 matching bases. The V gene's germline CDR1 is SGHRS and CDR2 YFSETQ. The CDR3 covers 14 residues. V was pared by 4 bases and J by 5 bases, with 12 bases between. The chain's CDR3 is CASSPGTENEKLFF. Written as DNA, the CDR3 is TGCGCCAGCAGCCCCGGGACTGAGAATGAAAAACTGTTTTTT.

The chain employs TRBV20-1 and TRBJ2-1; 13 bases agree with TRBD2. Germline CDR1 and CDR2: DFQATT and SNEGSKA (reference sequence). V was clipped by 3 bases and J by 4 bases; unmatched bases: 3. The CDR3 contains 15 residues. The CDR3 reads CSASLGLAGYNEQFF. As DNA, the CDR3 is TGCAGTGCTAGTCTGGGACTAGCGGGATACAATGAGCAGTTCTTC.

This clonotype has a handful of counts. V and J are TRBV5-4 and TRBJ2-4, with D possibly matching TRBD2 (5 bases). Germline V CDR1 and CDR2: SGHNT, YYREEE (reference sequence). Trimming removed 4 bases at V and 14 bases at J, with 13 bases between. The CDR3 loop spans 11 amino acids. The CDR3: CASSPGRTEYF. The CDR3 coding sequence is TGTGCCAGCAGCCCAGGACGGACTGAGTACTTC. Full variable domain (remainder filled in from reference TRBV5-4 and TRBJ2-4): ETGVTQSPTHLIKTRGQQVTLRCSSQSGHNTVSWYQQALGQGPQFIFQYYREEENGRGNFPPRFSGLQFPNYSSELNVNALELDDSALYLCASSPGRTEYFGAGTRLSVL.

This clonotype showed up just a few times. The chain employs TRBV11-2 and TRBJ2-1, with 12 bases matching TRBD2. Looked up from germline, CDR1 is SGHAT and CDR2 is FQNNGV. This CDR3 contains 16 residues. J gave up 12 bases and V 1 base, and 10 bases lay outside the gene matches. The CDR3 DNA sequence: TGTGCCAGCAGCTTAGTGCCGGGACTAGCGGGTCGTATGCAGTTCTTC. Translated: CASSLVPGLAGRMQFF.